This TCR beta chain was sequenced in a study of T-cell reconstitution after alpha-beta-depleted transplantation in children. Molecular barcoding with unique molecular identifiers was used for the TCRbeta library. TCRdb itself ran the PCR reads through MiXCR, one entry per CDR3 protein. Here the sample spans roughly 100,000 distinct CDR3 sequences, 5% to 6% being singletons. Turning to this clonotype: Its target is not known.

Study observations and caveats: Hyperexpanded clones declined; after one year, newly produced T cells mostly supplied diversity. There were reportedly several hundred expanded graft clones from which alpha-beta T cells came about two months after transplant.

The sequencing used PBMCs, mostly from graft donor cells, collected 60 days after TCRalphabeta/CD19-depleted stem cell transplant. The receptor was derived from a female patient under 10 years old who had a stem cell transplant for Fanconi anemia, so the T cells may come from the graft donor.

CDR3 sequence (DNA): TGTGCCAGCTCCAACCGGGACAGAAGCTCCTACGAGCAGTACTTC. Its translation: CASSNRDRSSYEQYF. The chain combines TRBV3-1 with TRBJ2-7; 7 positions agree with TRBD1. J gave up 0 bases and V 8 bases, and 10 bases lay outside the gene matches. The CDR3 has 15 amino acids. Germline loops: CDR1 LGHDT, CDR2 YNNKEL (reference sequence).